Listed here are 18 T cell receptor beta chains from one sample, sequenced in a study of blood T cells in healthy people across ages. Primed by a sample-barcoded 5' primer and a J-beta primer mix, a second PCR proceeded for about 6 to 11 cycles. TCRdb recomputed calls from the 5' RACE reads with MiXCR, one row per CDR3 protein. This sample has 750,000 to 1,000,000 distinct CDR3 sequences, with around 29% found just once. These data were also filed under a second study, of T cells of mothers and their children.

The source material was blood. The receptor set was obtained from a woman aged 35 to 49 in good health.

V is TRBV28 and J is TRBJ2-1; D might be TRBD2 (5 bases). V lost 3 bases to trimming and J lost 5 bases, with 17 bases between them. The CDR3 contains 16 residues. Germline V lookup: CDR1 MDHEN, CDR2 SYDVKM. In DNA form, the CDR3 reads TGTGCCAGCAGTTTTAGTAGGACTTCTAGGGACAATGAGCAGTTCTTC. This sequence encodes CASSFSRTSRDNEQFF.

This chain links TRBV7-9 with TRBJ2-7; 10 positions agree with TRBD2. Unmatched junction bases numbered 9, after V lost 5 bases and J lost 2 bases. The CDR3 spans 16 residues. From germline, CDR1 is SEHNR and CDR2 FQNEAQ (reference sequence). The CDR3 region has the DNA TGTGCCAGCAGCCCCTCCGGGACTAGCGCCACCTACGAGCAGTACTTC. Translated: CASSPSGTSATYEQYF.

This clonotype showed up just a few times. CDR3: CASSWLAANTEAFF. In DNA form, the CDR3 reads TGTGCCAGCAGCTGGTTAGCAGCAAACACTGAAGCTTTCTTT. V is TRBV6-5 and J is TRBJ1-1; D is unclear. Deletions cut 6 bases from V and 2 bases from J, with 13 bases between. CDR1 MNHEY and CDR2 SVGAGI come from the germline V gene. The CDR3 runs to 14 residues.

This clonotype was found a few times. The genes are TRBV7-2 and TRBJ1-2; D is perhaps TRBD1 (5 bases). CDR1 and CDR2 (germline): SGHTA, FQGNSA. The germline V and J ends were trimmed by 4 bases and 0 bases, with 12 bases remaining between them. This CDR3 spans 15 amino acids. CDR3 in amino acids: CASSSLGAPNYGYTF. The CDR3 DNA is TGTGCCAGCAGCTCCTTAGGGGCCCCTAACTATGGCTACACCTTC.

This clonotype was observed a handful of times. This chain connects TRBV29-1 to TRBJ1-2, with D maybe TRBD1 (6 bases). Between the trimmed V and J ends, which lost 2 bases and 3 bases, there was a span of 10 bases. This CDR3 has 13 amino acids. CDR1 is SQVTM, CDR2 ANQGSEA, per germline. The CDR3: CSVEHRTDYGYTF. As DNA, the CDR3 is TGCAGCGTTGAACACAGGACAGACTATGGCTACACCTTC.

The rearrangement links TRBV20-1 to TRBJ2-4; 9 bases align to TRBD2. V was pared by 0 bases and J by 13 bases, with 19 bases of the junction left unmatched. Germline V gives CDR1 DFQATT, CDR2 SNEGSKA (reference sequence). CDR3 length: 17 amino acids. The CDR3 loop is CSARERDSGGTYNEQYF. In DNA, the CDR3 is TGCAGTGCTAGAGAACGTGACAGCGGGGGGACATACAATGAGCAGTACTTC.

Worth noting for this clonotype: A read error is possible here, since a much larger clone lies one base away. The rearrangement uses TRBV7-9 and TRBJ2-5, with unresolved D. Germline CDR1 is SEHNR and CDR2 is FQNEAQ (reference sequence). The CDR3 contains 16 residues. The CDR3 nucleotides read TGTGCCAGCAACTTAGTCCGACACGCAGGTCCGGAGACCCAGTACTTC. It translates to CASNLVRHAGPETQYF.

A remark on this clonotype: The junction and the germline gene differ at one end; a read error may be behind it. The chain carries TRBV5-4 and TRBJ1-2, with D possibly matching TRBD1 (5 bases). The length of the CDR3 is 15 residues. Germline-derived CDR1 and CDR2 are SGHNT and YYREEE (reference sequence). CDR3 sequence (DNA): TGTGCCGGCAGCTTGGCCCCCGACAGCAGCTATGGCTACACCTTC. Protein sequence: CAGSLAPDSSYGYTF.

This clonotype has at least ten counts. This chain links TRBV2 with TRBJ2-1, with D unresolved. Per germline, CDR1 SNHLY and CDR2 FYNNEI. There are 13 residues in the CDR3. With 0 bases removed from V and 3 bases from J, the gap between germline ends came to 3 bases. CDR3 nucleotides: TGTGCCAGCAGTGAAGCGGTCTACAATGAGCAGTTCTTC. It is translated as CASSEAVYNEQFF.

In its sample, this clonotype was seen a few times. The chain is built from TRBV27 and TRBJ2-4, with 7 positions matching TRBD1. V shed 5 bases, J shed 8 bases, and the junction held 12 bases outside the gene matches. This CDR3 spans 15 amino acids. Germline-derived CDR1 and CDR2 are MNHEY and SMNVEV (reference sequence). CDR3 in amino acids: CASSQHWTGWDIQYF. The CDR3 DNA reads TGTGCCAGCAGTCAACACTGGACAGGTTGGGACATTCAGTACTTC.

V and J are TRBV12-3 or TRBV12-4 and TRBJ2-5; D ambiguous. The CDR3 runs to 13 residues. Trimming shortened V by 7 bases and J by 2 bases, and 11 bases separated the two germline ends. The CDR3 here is CASKRRDQETQYF. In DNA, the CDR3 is TGTGCCAGCAAGAGACGTGATCAAGAGACCCAGTACTTC.

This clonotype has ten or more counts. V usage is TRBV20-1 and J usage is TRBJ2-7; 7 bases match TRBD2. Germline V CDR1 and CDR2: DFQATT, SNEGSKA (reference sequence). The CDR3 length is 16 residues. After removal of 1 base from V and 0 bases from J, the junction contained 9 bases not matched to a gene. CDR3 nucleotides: TGCAGTGCTAGAGGCCTACTAGCGATGAGCTCCTACGAGCAGTACTTC. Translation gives CSARGLLAMSSYEQYF.

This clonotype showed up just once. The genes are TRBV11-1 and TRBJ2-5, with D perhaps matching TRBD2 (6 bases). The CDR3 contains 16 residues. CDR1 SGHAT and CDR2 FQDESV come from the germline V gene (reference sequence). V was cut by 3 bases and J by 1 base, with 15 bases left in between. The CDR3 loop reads CASSFGGGAAQETQYF. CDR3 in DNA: TGTGCCAGCAGCTTTGGAGGAGGGGCGGCCCAAGAGACCCAGTACTTC. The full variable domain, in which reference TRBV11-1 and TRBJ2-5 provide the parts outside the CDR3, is EAEVAQSPRYKITEKSQAVAFWCDPISGHATLYWYRQILGQGPELLVQFQDESVVDDSQLPKDRFSAERLKGVDSTLKIQPAELGDSAMYLCASSFGGGAAQETQYFGPGTRLLVL.

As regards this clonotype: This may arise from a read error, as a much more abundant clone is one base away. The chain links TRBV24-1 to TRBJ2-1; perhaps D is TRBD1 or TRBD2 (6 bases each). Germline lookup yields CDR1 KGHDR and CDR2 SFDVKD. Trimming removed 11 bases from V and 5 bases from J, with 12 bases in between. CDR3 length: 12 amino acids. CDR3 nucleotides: TGTGCCAGCGGGACAACTCACAATGAGCAGTTCTTC. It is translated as CASGTTHNEQFF.

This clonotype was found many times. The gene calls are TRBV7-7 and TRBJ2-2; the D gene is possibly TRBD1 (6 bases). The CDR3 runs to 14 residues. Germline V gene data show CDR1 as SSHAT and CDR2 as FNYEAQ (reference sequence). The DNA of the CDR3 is TGTGCTACCTATGGACAGCTTAACACCGGGGAGCTGTTTTTT. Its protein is CATYGQLNTGELFF.

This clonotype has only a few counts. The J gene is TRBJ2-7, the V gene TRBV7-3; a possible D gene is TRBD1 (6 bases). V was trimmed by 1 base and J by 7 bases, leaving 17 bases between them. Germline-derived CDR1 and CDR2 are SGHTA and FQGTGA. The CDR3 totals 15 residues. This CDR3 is CASSLNRVRSNEQYF. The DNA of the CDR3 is TGTGCCAGCAGCTTAAACAGGGTCAGGTCCAATGAGCAGTACTTC.

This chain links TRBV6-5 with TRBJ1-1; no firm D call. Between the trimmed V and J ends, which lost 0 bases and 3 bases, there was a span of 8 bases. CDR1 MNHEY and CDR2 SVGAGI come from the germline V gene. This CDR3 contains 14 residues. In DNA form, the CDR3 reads TGTGCCAGCAGTTACTCTGGAGGGCACACTGAAGCTTTCTTT. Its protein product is CASSYSGGHTEAFF.

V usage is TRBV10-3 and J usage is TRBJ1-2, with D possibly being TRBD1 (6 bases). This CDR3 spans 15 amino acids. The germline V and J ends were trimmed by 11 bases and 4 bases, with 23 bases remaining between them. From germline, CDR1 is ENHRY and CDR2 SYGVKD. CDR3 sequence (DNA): TGTGCCTCTCTCGGGGGGCAGGGATCTATCTATGGCTACACCTTC. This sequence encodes CASLGGQGSIYGYTF.